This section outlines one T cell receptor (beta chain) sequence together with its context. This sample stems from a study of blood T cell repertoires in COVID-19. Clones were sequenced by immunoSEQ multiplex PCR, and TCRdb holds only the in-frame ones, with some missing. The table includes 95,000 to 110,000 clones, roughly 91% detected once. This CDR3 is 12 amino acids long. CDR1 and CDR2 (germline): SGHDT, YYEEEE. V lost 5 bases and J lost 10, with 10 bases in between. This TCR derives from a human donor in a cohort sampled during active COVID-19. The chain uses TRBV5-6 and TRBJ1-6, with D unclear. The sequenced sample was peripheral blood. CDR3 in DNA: TGTGCCAGCAGTGTAGTATCCTCACCCCTCCACTTT. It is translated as CASSVVSSPLHF. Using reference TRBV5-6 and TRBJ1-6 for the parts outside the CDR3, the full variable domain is DAGVTQSPTHLIKTRGQQVTLRCSPKSGHDTVSWYQQALGQGPQFIFQYYEEEERQRGNFPDRFSGHQFPNYSSELNVNALLLGDSALYLCASSVVSSPLHFGNGTRLTVT.